The clone carrying this T cell receptor beta chain was seen at least ten times. This entry comes from a study of blood T cells in healthy people across ages. Alongside a J-beta primer mix, a sample-barcoded 5' primer served in a second PCR lasting about 7 to 12 cycles. TCRdb re-called the 5' RACE reads through MiXCR, storing one row per CDR3 protein. The sample records some 760,000 distinct CDR3 sequences, 25% being singletons. V was clipped by 7 bases and J by 6 bases, with 9 bases between them. The CDR3 totals 11 residues. Germline CDR1 and CDR2: KGHDR and SFDVKD. In addition, the sample was reused for a study of T cells of mothers and their children.

The sequenced sample consisted of blood. This TCR derives from a boy between 10 and 17 years old in good health. V and J are TRBV24-1 and TRBJ2-7; D is unclear. The CDR3 loop reads CATSSRGEQYF. The CDR3 nucleotides read TGTGCCACCAGCAGCCGCGGCGAGCAGTACTTC.